The 20 T cell receptor beta chains presented below share a single source sample, sequenced in a study of identical twins. TCRdb ran MiXCR on the 5' RACE reads and lists one entry per CDR3 protein. Here the sample spans about 290,000 distinct CDR3 sequences, roughly 8.6% being singletons. Separately, the same data were catalogued under a study of yellow fever vaccine responses in identical twins.

Source material: CD8+ T cells sorted from blood. These TCRs come from a woman aged 18-29 years in good health.

Remarks on this clonotype: This clone may be a read error of a much larger clone one base away. The final CDR3 position lacks the conserved phenylalanine or tryptophan, pointing to a likely read error. The genes are TRBV6-2 or TRBV6-3 and TRBJ2-3; 10 bases are shared with TRBD1. The CDR3 totals 16 residues. Germline CDR1 reads MNHEY; CDR2 reads SVGEGT. The trim removed 2 bases at V and 3 bases at J, leaving 5 bases unmatched. CDR3 sequence (DNA): TGTGCCAGCAGTTACCCTCCGGGACAGGGGACAGATACGCAGTATTTA. Translating gives CASSYPPGQGTDTQYL.

This clonotype appeared many times. V usage is TRBV4-3 and J usage is TRBJ2-7, with TRBD1 matching 7 bases. This CDR3 contains 16 residues. Trimming cost V 0 bases and J 1 base; bases outside gene matches: 6. Germline CDR1 reads LGHNA; CDR2 reads YSLEER. The CDR3 here is CASSQEQTGRSYEQYF. Here the CDR3 DNA reads TGCGCCAGCAGCCAAGAGCAGACAGGGCGTTCCTACGAGCAGTACTTC.

This clonotype was seen repeatedly, ten times or more. The J gene is TRBJ2-1, the V gene TRBV4-3; no clear D gene. The germline V gene encodes CDR1 LGHNA and CDR2 YSLEER. The CDR3 contains 16 residues. Trimming removed 0 bases at V and 0 bases at J, with 9 bases between. The DNA for the CDR3 is TGCGCCAGCAGCCAAGATCGAACCGGCTCCTACAATGAGCAGTTCTTC. It yields the protein CASSQDRTGSYNEQFF.

This clonotype was seen many times. This rearrangement joins TRBV6-4 to TRBJ2-1, with 8 nucleotides matching TRBD2. The J segment lost 8 bases and the V segment lost 1 base, leaving 10 bases of the junction unmatched. CDR1 MRHNA and CDR2 SNTAGT come from the germline V gene. CDR3 length: 16 residues. CDR3 amino acids: CASSDLGPAGGHEQFF. The CDR3 coding sequence is TGTGCCAGCAGTGACTTAGGGCCCGCGGGGGGCCATGAGCAGTTCTTC.

The gene calls are TRBV6-1 and TRBJ2-5; 8 bases are a match to TRBD2. Trimming removed 5 bases from V and 3 bases from J; junction bases left unmatched: 8. Germline values: CDR1 MNHNS, CDR2 SASEGT. CDR3 length: 15 amino acids. CDR3 sequence: CASSLTSGEKETQYF. DNA of the CDR3: TGTGCCAGCAGTCTAACTAGCGGAGAAAAAGAGACCCAGTACTTC.

This clonotype was counted many times. The chain is built from TRBV6-6 and TRBJ2-3, with a weak D call TRBD2 (5 bases). This CDR3 contains 12 residues. Germline CDR1 is MNHNY and CDR2 is SVGAGI (reference sequence). V was pared by 6 bases and J by 5 bases, with 9 bases between. This CDR3 is CASSSLVDTQYF. The CDR3, as DNA: TGTGCCAGCAGCTCACTAGTAGATACGCAGTATTTT.

With regard to this clonotype: The junction departs from germline at one end; a sequencing error may be responsible. The chain combines TRBV20-1 with TRBJ2-1; D call uncertain. This CDR3 region has 16 residues. Germline V gives CDR1 DFQATT, CDR2 SNEGSKA (reference sequence). The chain's CDR3 is CCAVPVEIVPFHEQFF. The CDR3 DNA reads TGCTGTGCCGTCCCTGTAGAGATTGTCCCATTCCATGAGCAGTTCTTC.

At least ten counts were recorded for this clonotype. The chain joins TRBV28 to TRBJ2-2; D is possibly TRBD1 (5 bases). The V gene's germline CDR1 is MDHEN and CDR2 SYDVKM. The CDR3 runs to 15 residues. V was trimmed by 3 bases and J by 1 base, leaving 9 bases between them. CDR3 amino acids: CASSFMDKNTGELFF. In DNA, the CDR3 is TGTGCCAGCAGTTTTATGGACAAGAACACCGGGGAGCTGTTTTTT.

A few counts support this clonotype. The V call is TRBV12-3 or TRBV12-4, the J call TRBJ2-2; possibly TRBD1 for D (5 bases). This CDR3 region has 15 residues. Between the trimmed V and J ends, which lost 6 bases and 8 bases, there was a span of 19 bases. DNA of the CDR3: TGTGCCAGCAGGCTGTTAAGCAGGGTACAGGGGGAGCTGTTTTTT. This sequence encodes CASRLLSRVQGELFF.

V gene TRBV7-2 combines with J gene TRBJ2-2, with TRBD2 matching over 7 bases. Trimming at V came to 5 bases and at J to 7 bases, leaving 13 bases not matched to a gene. The CDR3 has 16 amino acids. Germline V lookup: CDR1 SGHTA, CDR2 FQGNSA. For the CDR3, the DNA is TGTGCCAGCAGCAGAACGTCCGGGCTAGCGGACGGGGAGCTGTTTTTT. Its protein product is CASSRTSGLADGELFF.

This clonotype was detected many times. The chain recombines TRBV7-3 with TRBJ2-1; no clear D gene. The germline V gene encodes CDR1 SGHTA and CDR2 FQGTGA. The CDR3 is 13 residues long. V was shortened by 6 bases and J by 5 bases, with 11 bases between the two germline ends. CDR3: CASRPHGHNEQFF. The CDR3 nucleotides are TGTGCCAGCAGACCCCACGGGCACAATGAGCAGTTCTTC.

The table lists this clonotype with many counts. The V call is TRBV29-1, the J call TRBJ1-1, with unresolved D. The length of the CDR3 is 12 residues. Germline CDR1 and CDR2: SQVTM and ANQGSEA. V gave up 6 bases and J gave up 1 base, with 9 bases separating them. CDR3 amino acids: CSVHDGNTEAFF. CDR3 DNA: TGCAGCGTGCACGACGGGAACACTGAAGCTTTCTTT.

The chain has TRBV4-3 and TRBJ2-4; 11 nucleotides match TRBD1. CDR3 length equals 15 residues. The trim removed 0 bases at V and 9 bases at J, leaving 4 bases unmatched. The germline V gene encodes CDR1 LGHNA and CDR2 YSLEER. CDR3 sequence: CASSQEPGQGGIQYF. For the CDR3, the DNA is TGCGCCAGCAGCCAAGAGCCGGGACAGGGGGGCATTCAGTACTTC.

The V and J genes are TRBV7-9 and TRBJ1-2; a possible D gene is TRBD1 (6 bases). With 3 bases removed from V and 7 bases from J, the gap between germline ends came to 12 bases. CDR3 length equals 13 residues. CDR1 is SEHNR and CDR2 is FQNEAQ in the germline V gene (reference sequence). The CDR3, as DNA: TGTGCCAGCAGCTTGGACAGCACAGCTGGCTACACCTTC. Its translation: CASSLDSTAGYTF.

A few counts support this clonotype. This chain connects TRBV20-1 to TRBJ2-3; D is unclear. The CDR3 runs 10 residues. Germline V gene lookup returns CDR1 DFQATT and CDR2 SNEGSKA (reference sequence). The germline V and J ends were trimmed by 0 bases and 8 bases, with 3 bases remaining between them. CDR3 sequence: CSARDLTQYF. For the CDR3, the DNA is TGCAGTGCTAGAGACCTTACGCAGTATTTT.

The V and J genes are TRBV7-9 and TRBJ2-7, with TRBD2 identical over 9 bases. The germline CDR1 and CDR2 sequences are SEHNR and FQNEAQ (reference sequence). V dropped 2 bases and J dropped 4; count of bases not matched to a gene: 6. This CDR3 spans 15 amino acids. CDR3 protein: CASSLSSGIKYEQYF. CDR3 bases: TGTGCCAGCAGCTTATCTAGCGGGATAAAATACGAGCAGTACTTC.

This clonotype was found many times. This chain uses TRBV29-1 with TRBJ2-3; 16 nucleotides line up with TRBD2. This CDR3 spans 17 amino acids. With V trimmed by 7 bases and J by 6 bases, 13 bases remained unmatched. Per germline, CDR1 SQVTM and CDR2 ANQGSEA. The CDR3 protein is CSARTGTSGGATDTQYF. The CDR3 nucleotides are TGCAGCGCCCGGACAGGGACTAGCGGGGGGGCCACGGATACGCAGTATTTT.

This clonotype was seen only a few times. This rearrangement joins TRBV15 to TRBJ2-7; no reliable D call. V lost 4 bases to trimming and J lost 0 bases, with 16 bases between them. The germline gives CDR1 LNHNV, CDR2 YYDKDF (reference sequence). CDR3 size: 16 residues. The CDR3 DNA sequence: TGTGCCACCAGCATCGCGGCAGGACCCAACTCCTACGAGCAGTACTTC. This translates into CATSIAAGPNSYEQYF.

V and J are TRBV27 and TRBJ1-2; maybe TRBD1 (5 bases). V lost 6 bases, J lost 2 bases, and 10 bases lay in between. The CDR3 contains 13 residues. CDR1 MNHEY and CDR2 SMNVEV come from the germline V gene (reference sequence). This CDR3 is CASSRGGNYGYTF. The CDR3 nucleotides are TGTGCCAGCAGCCGTGGGGGGAACTATGGCTACACCTTC.

The V gene is TRBV6-2 or TRBV6-3, the J gene TRBJ2-1; D is undetermined. Germline CDR1 and CDR2: MNHEY and SVGEGT. The CDR3 is made up of 12 amino acids. V was pared by 3 bases and J by 8 bases, with 8 bases between. The DNA for the CDR3 is TGTGCCAGCAGTTATGGTGGGGATGAGCAGTTCTTC. The encoded protein is CASSYGGDEQFF.